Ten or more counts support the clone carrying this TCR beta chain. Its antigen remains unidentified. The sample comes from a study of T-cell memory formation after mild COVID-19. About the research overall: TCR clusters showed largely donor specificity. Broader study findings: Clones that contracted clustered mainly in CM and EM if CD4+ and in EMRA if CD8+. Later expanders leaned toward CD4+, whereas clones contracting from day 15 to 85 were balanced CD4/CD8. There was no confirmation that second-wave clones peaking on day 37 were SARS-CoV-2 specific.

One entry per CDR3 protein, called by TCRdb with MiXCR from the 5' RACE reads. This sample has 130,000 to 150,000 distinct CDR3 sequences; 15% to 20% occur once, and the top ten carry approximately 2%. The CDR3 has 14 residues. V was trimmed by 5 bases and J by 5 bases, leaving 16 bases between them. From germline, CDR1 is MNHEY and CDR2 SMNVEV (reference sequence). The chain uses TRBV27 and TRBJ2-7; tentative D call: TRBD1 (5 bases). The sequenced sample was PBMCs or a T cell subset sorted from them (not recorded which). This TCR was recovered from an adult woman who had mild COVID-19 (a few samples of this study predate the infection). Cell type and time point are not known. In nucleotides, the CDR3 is TGTGCCAGCAGTAGGGCAGACAGTCGCGACGAGCAGTACTTC. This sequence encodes CASSRADSRDEQYF.